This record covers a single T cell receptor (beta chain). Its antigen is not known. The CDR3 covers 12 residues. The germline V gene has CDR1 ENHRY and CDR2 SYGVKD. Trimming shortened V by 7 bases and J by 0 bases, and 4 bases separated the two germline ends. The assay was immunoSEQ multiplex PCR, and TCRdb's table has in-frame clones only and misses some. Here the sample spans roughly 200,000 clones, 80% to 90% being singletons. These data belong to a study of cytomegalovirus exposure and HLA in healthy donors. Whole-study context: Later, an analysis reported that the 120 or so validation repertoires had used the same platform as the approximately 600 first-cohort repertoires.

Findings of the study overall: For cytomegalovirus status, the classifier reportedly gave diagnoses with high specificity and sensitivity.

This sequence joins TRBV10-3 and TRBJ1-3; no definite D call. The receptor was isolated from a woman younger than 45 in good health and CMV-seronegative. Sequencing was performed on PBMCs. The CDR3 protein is CAITGSGNTIYF. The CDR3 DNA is TGTGCCATCACCGGCTCTGGAAACACCATATATTTT.